This T cell receptor (beta chain) came from a study of molecular identifiers for immune sequencing clone quantification. Turning to the study itself: Five portions were made in replicates from RNA of approximately 22,000 or 94,000 naive CD8 cells, and four underwent sequencing. Study-wide results and caveats: It was shown that clones above 20 RNA copies held over 98% of effector molecules, but under 1% in naive cells. Identical TCR molecules can share a barcode, and this sharing could underestimate highly expanded clone sizes.

Germline V gene sequence: CDR1 MGHRA, CDR2 YSYEKL. The CDR3 runs to 14 residues. V gave up 3 bases and J gave up 5 bases; unmatched junction bases: 3. Bulk libraries came from a prior protocol with listed TCR primers. From the PCR reads, TCRdb called clonotypes with MiXCR, one entry per CDR3 protein. The sample shows fewer than 350,000 distinct CDR3 sequences, over 20% of them seen only once. At least ten counts were recorded for this clonotype. Its antigen is still unknown. The source material was naive CD8+ T cells from blood, with Jurkat cell RNA spiked in. Described subset: FACS-sorted CD8+CD4-CCR7+CD45RA+ naive T cells. This sequence originates from a human donor in good health. Some libraries in this study had Jurkat cell RNA spiked in. The chain combines TRBV4-1 with TRBJ2-1; 8 positions agree with TRBD1. CDR3 residues: CASSQMDRDNEQFF. The CDR3 coding sequence is TGCGCCAGCAGCCAGATGGACAGGGACAATGAGCAGTTCTTC.